This is a list of T cell receptor beta chains from one sample in a study of blood T cells in healthy people across ages. TCRdb ran MiXCR on the 5' RACE reads and lists one entry per CDR3 protein. The data contain about 1.5 million distinct CDR3 sequences, roughly 43% of them singletons. The sample comprised blood. All receptors derive from a woman aged 18 to 35 in good health. Each CDR3 is given with its conserved first and last residue. Fields, in order: J gene, V gene, D gene, clone size, CDR3 protein, CDR3 DNA. A D gene is named only where the DNA matches it firmly. Only part of the rows carry a size: once, few, many, or a class if the clone is expanded.

TRBJ2-3,TRBV15,NA,once,CATSRVKQTDTQYF,TGTGCCACCAGCAGAGTCAAGCAAACCGATACGCAGTATTTT
TRBJ1-6,TRBV4-1,NA,many,CASSQMGTPSGHSPLHF,TGCGCCAGCAGCCAGATGGGGACACCAAGCGGGCATTCACCCCTCCACTTT
TRBJ1-2,TRBV12-3/TRBV12-4,TRBD1,NA,CASRQGAIGYTF,TGTGCCAGCAGGCAGGGGGCGATCGGCTACACCTTC
TRBJ1-1,TRBV4-3,TRBD1,once,CASSPPARTGSTEAFF,TGCGCCAGCAGCCCCCCAGCGAGGACAGGGAGCACTGAAGCTTTCTTT
TRBJ2-5,TRBV20-1,NA,NA,CSATSDGQETQYF,TGCAGTGCTACGTCGGACGGACAAGAGACCCAGTACTTC
TRBJ1-2,TRBV4-3,NA,few,CASSQGPGLDYGYTF,TGCGCCAGCAGCCAAGGGCCAGGGCTAGACTATGGCTACACCTTC
TRBJ2-7,TRBV3-1,NA,few,CASSPEYGGRPYEQYF,TGTGCCAGCAGCCCCGAATATGGGGGGCGTCCCTACGAGCAGTACTTC
TRBJ2-7,TRBV12-3/TRBV12-4,TRBD2,NA,CASSPAGAPYNGQYF,TGTGCCAGCAGCCCCGCGGGAGCGCCCTACAATGGGCAGTACTTC
TRBJ2-3,TRBV7-9,NA,NA,CASSGYTGTQYF,TGTGCCAGCAGCGGCTACACAGGTACGCAGTATTTT
TRBJ1-2,TRBV29-1,TRBD1,NA,CSVTRTGGYGYTF,TGCAGCGTCACAAGGACAGGGGGTTATGGCTACACCTTC
TRBJ2-3,TRBV2,NA,few,CASTNGADTQYF,TGTGCCAGCACTAATGGGGCAGATACGCAGTATTTT
TRBJ1-5,TRBV2,NA,NA,CASKVQGLGNQPQHF,TGTGCCAGCAAAGTACAGGGCTTAGGCAATCAGCCCCAGCATTTT
TRBJ2-1,TRBV7-2,NA,many,CASSLPDGDEQFF,TGTGCCAGCAGCTTACCCGATGGGGATGAGCAGTTCTTC
TRBJ1-2,TRBV29-1,NA,few,CSVGRTTAPNYGYTF,TGCAGCGTTGGAAGAACGACAGCACCTAACTATGGCTACACCTTC